The entry below gives a single T cell receptor beta chain sequence along with its context. Using immunoSEQ multiplex PCR, the repertoire was profiled, and TCRdb retains in-frame clones only, with some absent. The table has about 250,000 clones, about 88% seen once. V shed 4 bases, J shed 3 bases, and the junction held 2 bases outside the gene matches. CDR3 length equals 15 residues. Germline V lookup: CDR1 SGHRS, CDR2 YFSETQ. The data derive from a study of blood T cell repertoires in COVID-19. About the study: The samples span acute and convalescent COVID-19 from the United States, Italy and Spain.

This clonotype originated in a woman aged 45-65 years who had recovered from COVID-19. The chain employs TRBV5-1 and TRBJ2-1; 12 bases are a match to TRBD2. Material: PBMCs or T cells enriched from blood (not recorded which). The CDR3 region has the DNA TGCGCCAGCAGCACGGGACTAGCGGGCTACAATGAGCAGTTCTTC. Translation: CASSTGLAGYNEQFF. Complete variable domain (other parts from reference TRBV5-1 and TRBJ2-1): KAGVTQTPRYLIKTRGQQVTLSCSPISGHRSVSWYQQTPGQGLQFLFEYFSETQRNKGNFPGRFSGRQFSNSRSEMNVSTLELGDSALYLCASSTGLAGYNEQFFGPGTRLTVL.